The source of this TCR beta chain is a study of graft-versus-host responses after intestinal transplantation. Background on the study: The transplants performed in recipients were multivisceral, liver-intestinal, or isolated intestinal.

Researchers processed graft tissue to release intraepithelial and lamina propria lymphocytes. The CDR3 length is 14 residues. CDR1 is SGHTS, CDR2 YDEGEE, per germline. The trim removed 0 bases at V and 2 bases at J, leaving 2 bases unmatched. Profiling relied on immunoSEQ multiplex PCR, and the TCRdb table lists in-frame clones only, not all of them. The data contain around 18,000 clones, 82% of them singletons. The sample was ileum tissue, taken 17 days after transplant. The receptor was derived from a human patient who received an intestinal transplant, so some T cells may come from the graft donor. The chain combines TRBV5-8 with TRBJ2-7; 7 bases align to TRBD1. Here the CDR3 DNA reads TGTGCCAGCAGCTTGGTTCAGGGGGCCTACGAGCAGTACTTC. It specifies CASSLVQGAYEQYF.